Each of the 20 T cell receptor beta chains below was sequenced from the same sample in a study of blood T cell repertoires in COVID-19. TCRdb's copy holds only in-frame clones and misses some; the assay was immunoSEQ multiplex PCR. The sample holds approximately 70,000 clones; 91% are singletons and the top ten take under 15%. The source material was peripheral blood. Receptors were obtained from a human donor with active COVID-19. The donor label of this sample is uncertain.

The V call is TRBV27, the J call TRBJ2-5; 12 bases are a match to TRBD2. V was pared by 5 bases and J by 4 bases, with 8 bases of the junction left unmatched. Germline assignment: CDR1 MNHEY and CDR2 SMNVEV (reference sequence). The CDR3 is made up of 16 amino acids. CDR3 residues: CASSINPGLAGETQYF. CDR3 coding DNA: TGTGCCAGCAGTATAAATCCGGGACTAGCGGGAGAGACCCAGTACTTC.

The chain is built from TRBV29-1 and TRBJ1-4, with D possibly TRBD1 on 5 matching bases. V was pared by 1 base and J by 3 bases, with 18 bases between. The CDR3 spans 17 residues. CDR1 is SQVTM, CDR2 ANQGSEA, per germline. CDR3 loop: CSVEADLPRVPNEKLFF. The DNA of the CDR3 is TGCAGCGTTGAAGCGGACCTACCCAGGGTACCTAATGAAAAACTGTTTTTT.

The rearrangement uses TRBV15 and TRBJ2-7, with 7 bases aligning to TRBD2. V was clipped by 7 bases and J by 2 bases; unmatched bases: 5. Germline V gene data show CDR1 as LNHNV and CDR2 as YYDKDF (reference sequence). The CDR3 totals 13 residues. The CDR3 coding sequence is TGTGCCACCAAGAGGGAGGGCCCCTACGAGCAGTACTTC. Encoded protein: CATKREGPYEQYF.

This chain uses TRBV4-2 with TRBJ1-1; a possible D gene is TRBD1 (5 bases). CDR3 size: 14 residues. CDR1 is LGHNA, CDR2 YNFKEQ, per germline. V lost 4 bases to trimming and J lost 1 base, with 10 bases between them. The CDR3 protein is CASSLDKTNTEAFF. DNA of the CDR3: TGTGCCAGCAGCCTGGACAAAACGAACACTGAAGCTTTCTTT.

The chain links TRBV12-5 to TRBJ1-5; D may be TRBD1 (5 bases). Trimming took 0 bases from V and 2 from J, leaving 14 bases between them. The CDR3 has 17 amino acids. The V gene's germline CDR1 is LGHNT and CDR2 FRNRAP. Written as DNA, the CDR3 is TGTGCTAGTGGTTTGGTTTACAGCGAAGGGGGCAATCAGCCCCAGCATTTT. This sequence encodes CASGLVYSEGGNQPQHF.

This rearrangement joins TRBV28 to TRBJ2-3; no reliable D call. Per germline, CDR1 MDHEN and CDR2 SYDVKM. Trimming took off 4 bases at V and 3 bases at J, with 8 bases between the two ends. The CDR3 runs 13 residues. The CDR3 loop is CASSSSGTDTQYF. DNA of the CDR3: TGTGCCAGCAGTTCATCAGGAACAGATACGCAGTATTTT.

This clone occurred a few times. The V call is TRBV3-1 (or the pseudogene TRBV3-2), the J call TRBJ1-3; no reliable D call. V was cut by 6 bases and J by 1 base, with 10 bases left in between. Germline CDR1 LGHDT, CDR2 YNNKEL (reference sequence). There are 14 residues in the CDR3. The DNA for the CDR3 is TGTGCCAGCAGGACACGCGTGTCTGGAAACACCATATATTTT. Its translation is CASRTRVSGNTIYF.

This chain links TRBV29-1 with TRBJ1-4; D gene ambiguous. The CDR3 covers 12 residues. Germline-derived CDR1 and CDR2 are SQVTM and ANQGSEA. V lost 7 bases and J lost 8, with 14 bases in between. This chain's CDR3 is CSGAGQQEKLFF. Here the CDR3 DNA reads TGCAGCGGGGCGGGCCAGCAGGAAAAACTGTTTTTT. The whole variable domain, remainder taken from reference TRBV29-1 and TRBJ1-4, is SAVISQKPSRDICQRGTSLTIQCQVDSQVTMMFWYRQQPGQSLTLIATANQGSEATYESGFVIDKFPISRPNLTFSTLTVSNMSPEDSSIYLCSGAGQQEKLFFGSGTQLSVL.

DNA of the CDR3: TGTGCCATCAGTGGCGGACAGGGGTCGGTCCTACAAGAGACCCAGTACTTC. Residues: CAISGGQGSVLQETQYF. This chain joins TRBV10-3 and TRBJ2-5; TRBD1 matches 9 bases. Germline CDR1 reads ENHRY; CDR2 reads SYGVKD. V trimming: 4 bases; J trimming: 2 bases; junction bases outside the gene matches: 11. There are 17 residues in the CDR3.

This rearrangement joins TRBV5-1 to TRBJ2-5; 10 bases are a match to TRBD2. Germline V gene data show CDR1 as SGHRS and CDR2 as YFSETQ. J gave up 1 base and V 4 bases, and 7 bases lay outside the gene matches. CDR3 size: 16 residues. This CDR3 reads CASSQGLAGAQETQYF. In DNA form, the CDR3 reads TGCGCCAGCAGCCAAGGCCTAGCGGGGGCCCAAGAGACCCAGTACTTC.

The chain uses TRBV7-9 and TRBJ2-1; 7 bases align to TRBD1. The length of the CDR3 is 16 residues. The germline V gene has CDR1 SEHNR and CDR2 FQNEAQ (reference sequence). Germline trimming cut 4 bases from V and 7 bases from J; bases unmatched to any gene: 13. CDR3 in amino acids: CASSSRDRNSVNEQFF. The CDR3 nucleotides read TGTGCCAGCAGCTCAAGGGACAGAAATTCAGTTAATGAGCAGTTCTTC.

The CDR3 sequence is CASSLGAPRNNQPQHF. The CDR3 DNA reads TGTGCCAGCAGCTTAGGGGCCCCAAGGAATAATCAGCCCCAGCATTTT. V gene TRBV7-2 combines with J gene TRBJ1-5, with D unclear. The CDR3 has 16 residues. Looked up from germline, CDR1 is SGHTA and CDR2 is FQGNSA. Between the trimmed V and J ends, which lost 1 base and 4 bases, there was a span of 14 bases.

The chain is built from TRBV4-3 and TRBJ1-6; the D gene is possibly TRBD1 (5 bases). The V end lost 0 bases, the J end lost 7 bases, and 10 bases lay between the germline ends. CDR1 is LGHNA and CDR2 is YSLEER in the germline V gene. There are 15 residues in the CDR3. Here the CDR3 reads CASSQDRKGNSPLHF. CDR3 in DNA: TGCGCCAGCAGCCAAGATAGGAAGGGGAATTCACCCCTCCACTTT.

This CDR3 is CASSPTPGRDYGYTF. CDR3 sequence (DNA): TGTGCCAGCAGCCCCACCCCGGGAAGGGACTATGGCTACACCTTC. This chain uses TRBV7-6 with TRBJ1-2; unclear D gene. Germline CDR1 reads SGHVS; CDR2 reads FNYEAQ. This CDR3 is built from 15 residues. V was shortened by 5 bases and J by 3 bases, with 16 bases between the two germline ends.

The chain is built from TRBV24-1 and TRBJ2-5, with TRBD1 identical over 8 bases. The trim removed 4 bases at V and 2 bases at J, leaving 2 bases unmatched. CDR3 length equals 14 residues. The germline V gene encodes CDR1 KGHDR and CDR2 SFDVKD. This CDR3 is CATSDRDRQETQYF. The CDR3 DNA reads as TGTGCCACCAGTGACCGGGACAGGCAAGAGACCCAGTACTTC.

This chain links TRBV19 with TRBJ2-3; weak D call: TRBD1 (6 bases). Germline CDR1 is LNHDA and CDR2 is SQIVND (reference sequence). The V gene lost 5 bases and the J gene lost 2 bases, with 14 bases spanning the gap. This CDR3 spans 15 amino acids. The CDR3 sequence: CASSQGQILTDTQYF. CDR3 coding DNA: TGTGCCAGTAGTCAAGGACAGATACTCACAGATACGCAGTATTTT.

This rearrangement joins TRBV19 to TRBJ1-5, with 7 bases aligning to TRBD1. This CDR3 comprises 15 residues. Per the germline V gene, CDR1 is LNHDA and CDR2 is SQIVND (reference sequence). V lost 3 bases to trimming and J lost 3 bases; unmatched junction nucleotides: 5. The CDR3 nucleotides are TGTGCCAGTAGTATTGGCGGGACAGTCAATCAGCCCCAGCATTTT. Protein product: CASSIGGTVNQPQHF. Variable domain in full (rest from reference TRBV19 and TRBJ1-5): DGGITQSPKYLFRKEGQNVTLSCEQNLNHDAMYWYRQDPGQGLRLIYYSQIVNDFQKGDIAEGYSVSREKKESFPLTVTSAQKNPTAFYLCASSIGGTVNQPQHFGDGTRLSIL.

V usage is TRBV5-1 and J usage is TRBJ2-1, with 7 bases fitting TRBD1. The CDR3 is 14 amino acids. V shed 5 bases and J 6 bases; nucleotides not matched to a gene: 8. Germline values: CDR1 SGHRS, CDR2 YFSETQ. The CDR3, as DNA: TGCGCCAGCAGACAGGGGCACACAGGCAATGAGCAGTTCTTC. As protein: CASRQGHTGNEQFF.

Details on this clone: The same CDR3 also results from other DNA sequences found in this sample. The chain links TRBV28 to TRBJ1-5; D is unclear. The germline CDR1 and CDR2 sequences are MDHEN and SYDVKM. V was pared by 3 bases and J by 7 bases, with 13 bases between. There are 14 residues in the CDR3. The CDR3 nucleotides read TGTGCCAGCAGTTTCAACGGCGGGCGGCAGCCCCAGCATTTT. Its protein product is CASSFNGGRQPQHF.

The chain's CDR3 is CASSPGQDQPQHF. The CDR3 nucleotides read TGTGCCAGCTCACCAGGACAGGATCAGCCCCAGCATTTT. V gene TRBV18 combines with J gene TRBJ1-5; TRBD1 aligns across 7 bases. From germline, CDR1 is KGHSH and CDR2 LQKENI. The J segment lost 5 bases and the V segment lost 2 bases, leaving 0 bases of the junction unmatched. There are 13 residues in the CDR3.